This T cell receptor beta chain was captured in a study of blood T cells in healthy people across ages. The V segment lost 5 bases and the J segment 0 bases; nucleotides outside the gene matches: 5. The CDR3 covers 15 residues. Germline-derived CDR1 and CDR2 are GTSNPN and SVGIG (reference sequence). Extraction of total RNA produced a minimum of 6 micrograms from each sample. Broader study findings: The lack of PBMC sorting stopped any conclusive naive versus antigen-experienced comparison. As naive T cell percentage varied, TCR beta diversity correlated strongly with it.

The second PCR ran about 6 to 11 cycles with a sample-barcoded 5' primer and J-beta primers. Using its own MiXCR run on the 5' RACE reads, TCRdb lists one record per CDR3 protein. Seen here are fewer than 700,000 distinct CDR3 sequences, 40% to 55% observed once, and the top ten hold roughly 25%. Regarding this clonotype: As yet, its antigen is unknown.

This sequence joins TRBV30 and TRBJ2-1, with 9 positions matching TRBD2. The clonotype originates from a man of 80 years or more in good health. Sample: blood. CDR3 residues: CAWQAGGSSYNEQFF. Written as DNA, the CDR3 is TGTGCCTGGCAAGCGGGGGGAAGCTCCTACAATGAGCAGTTCTTC.